This T cell receptor beta chain was sequenced for a study of HIV-infected patients and healthy controls (dated by TCRdb to the mid-2010s). As for the study more broadly: The question the study tested was whether immune perturbation and reconstitution could be captured by deep TCR repertoire sequencing of small blood samples from HIV patients.

Using SuperScript III with primers targeting the alpha and beta constant regions, around 550 ng of RNA was reverse transcribed. Alpha and beta chain libraries were generated separately via chain-specific third strand synthesis with multiplexing indices. In the protocol, all rearrangements within a chain were amplified with a single primer pair so that primer bias was avoided, and molecular barcodes were added to each cDNA molecule. The SP2 sequencing primer site and a random hexamer were carried on a 5' RACE adapter, to which purified cDNA was joined by T4 RNA Ligase 1. Second strand synthesis was primed from the SP2 site with Phusion polymerase, using slow temperature ramps to favor optimal annealing. Joined together, two random hexamer sequences that had both been added before amplification formed the 12-nucleotide barcode of each molecule. A short first PCR added P5 and P7 adapter elements plus a second index, followed by a 23-cycle amplification PCR with P5s and P7 primers. The libraries went through 25 to 35 PCR cycles in total, were quantified on a Qubit, were sized on a Bioanalyzer, and were diluted to around 4.4 nM. Sequencing of the normalized libraries was performed on an Illumina MiSeq with 2 x 250 paired-end kits. Into 9.5 to 10 ul Tris-Cl, the reverse transcription reactions were eluted following cleanup on MinElute columns. The adapter ligations were run for around 25 hours at 16 degrees C, and AMPure XP beads at a 1:1 ratio were afterwards used to clean them. The original pipeline was this. A modified Decombinator processed the demultiplexed FASTQ files and output V, J, insert and barcode information. Any sequence that shared a barcode yet differed from the dominant sequence was discarded as an error, and the number of original cDNA molecules was estimated by counting barcodes clustered at Levenshtein distance 3. For downstream analyses, the R packages ineq, vegan, igraph and RCytoscape were used, along with IMGT nomenclature and CDR3 definitions. The authors computed V gene usage over distinct sequences and counted each TCR a single time to avoid skew from clonal expansion. Unique CDR3 amino acid sequences within a donor were connected in similarity networks whenever two sequences differed by a single Levenshtein edit. Published HIV-specific CDR3s (approximately 100 alpha, several hundred beta) and CMV-specific CDR3s (13 alpha, about 250 beta) were assembled and queried against the repertoires. Random subsampling to size-matched repertoires demonstrated that the decreased diversity in patients did not result from their lower sequence numbers. The public reads were reanalyzed by TCRdb: fastp trimming at Q25, MiXCR alignment, in-frame beta chains only. All rows with the same CDR3 protein become a single entry with the most common DNA and genes. Clone size and V and J calls follow TCRdb, not the original study. The sample profile shows 15,000 to 20,000 distinct CDR3 sequences; about 8.9% of them were found once. The ten largest account for about 2.5% of the sample.

What the research found in general, with its limitations: Compared with untreated HIV+ repertoires, healthy control repertoires had roughly threefold more distinct CDR3s and a higher Shannon diversity. The observed differences in diversity were not explained by the slight differences in age and sex profiles between the study cohorts. Sequencing depth was restricted by the use of whole blood, which also prevented the dynamics of distinct T-cell subpopulations from being separated. In HIV-infected patients, the apparent post-therapy recovery of the Gini index was not replicated in size-matched repertoire data. HIV-associated CDR3s exhibited a significant reduction in frequency during therapy, whereas CMV-associated CDR3s exhibited no significant change, although the majority increased in frequency. MAIT cell alpha-chain CDR3s were present at high frequency in healthy controls but severely depleted in HIV+ repertoires. HIV-infected repertoires had significantly higher mean Gini indices than controls, possibly reflecting oligoclonality. Eight alpha and eight beta V genes showed significantly different mean usage between HIV-infected patients and controls. By Jaccard index and by the count of highly shared sequences, healthy controls shared more CDR3s between individuals than HIV+ patients did. Rare events from HIV-infected data received too much weight under size-matching, and comparisons were complicated by unequal numbers of distinct sequences between patients and controls. The study did not determine donor HLA types. In the samples, alpha-beta chain pairing was left undetermined. Processing included only sixteen HIV-infected individuals, and this was regarded by the authors as a major limit on how widely the findings apply.

Its CDR3 holds 14 amino acids, cysteine through phenylalanine. Only the CDR3 part of the read is kept: 42 bases, read in frame from the first base. Taken from the germline V gene, the CDR1 and CDR2 loops are MNHEY and SVGAGI. Germline trimming: 6 bases from V, 7 bases from J; junction bases outside gene matches: 7. Whole blood was used without fractionating the cells, so the repertoire represented all peripheral T cells without sorting. As controls, ten uninfected healthy donors were sampled, and several of those donors gave samples twice, about 3 months apart. For RNA extraction, an approximately 2.5 ml sample of peripheral blood was drawn into Tempus tubes. Residual genomic DNA was removed with the TURBO-DNase kit and globin mRNA was depleted with GLOBINclear. In the case of this clonotype: Its antigen specificity is not known. The input lacks base qualities; no much larger clone sits a single base away.

The sequence joins TRBV6-5 to TRBJ2-3; TRBD1 lines up with 10 middle nucleotides. Sample: blood. The TCR was taken from an adult in good health. The bases are TGTGCCAGCAGCACCGGGACAGGGGTCAATACGCAGTATTTT. Its coded protein is CASSTGTGVNTQYF.